The 14 T cell receptor beta chains given below trace back to one sample, sequenced in a study of T cells after yellow fever vaccination. TCRdb called the 5' RACE reads again in MiXCR, with one record for every CDR3 protein. The sample shows around 340,000 distinct CDR3 sequences, roughly an eighth of them seen only once. The input for sequencing was CD4+ T cells sorted from PBMCs, taken 15 days after the yellow fever booster vaccination. These receptors came from a man aged 18 to 29 who received the YFV17D yellow fever vaccine.

This clonotype was seen a handful of times. The junction does not match germline at one end; this may be a read error. The chain is built from TRBV7-7 and TRBJ2-1; no reliable D call. CDR1 and CDR2 from the germline V gene are SSHAT and FNYEAQ (reference sequence). This CDR3 region has 13 residues. Here the CDR3 reads CASSSDSYNEQFF. Written as DNA, the CDR3 is TGTGCTAGCAGCTCCGACTCATACAATGAGCAGTTCTTC.

This clonotype was recorded a few times. The chain combines TRBV7-3 with TRBJ2-3, with 7 bases matching TRBD2. CDR1 SGHTA and CDR2 FQGTGA come from the germline V gene. V shed 0 bases, J shed 1 base, and the junction held 1 base outside the gene matches. The CDR3 runs to 15 residues. In DNA, the CDR3 is TGTGCCAGCAGCTTAACTAGCGGGCGCACAGATACGCAGTATTTT. It encodes CASSLTSGRTDTQYF.

This clonotype was counted between two and nine times. The V gene is TRBV9, the J gene TRBJ1-1, with D possibly being TRBD1 (5 bases). CDR1 and CDR2 from the germline V gene are SGDLS and YYNGEE. V dropped 0 bases and J dropped 10 bases, with 13 bases sitting between them. The length of the CDR3 is 13 residues. DNA for the CDR3: TGTGCCAGCAGCGTAGGACACCTGGGGGGAGCTTTCTTT. Encoded protein: CASSVGHLGGAFF.

The CDR3 DNA sequence: TGTGCCAGCAGCCCCCCGCCGAGCCGGACGGGTAACACTGAAGCTTTCTTT. This codes for CASSPPPSRTGNTEAFF. The gene calls are TRBV7-9 and TRBJ1-1; D unresolved. From germline, CDR1 is SEHNR and CDR2 FQNEAQ (reference sequence). This CDR3 has 17 residues. V was pared by 5 bases and J by 2 bases, with 21 bases between.

This clonotype was picked up many times. The rearrangement joins TRBV20-1 to TRBJ1-2; 8 bases match TRBD1. The V and J ends lost 1 base and 0 bases, in that order; junction bases with no gene match: 7. Germline CDR1 and CDR2: DFQATT and SNEGSKA (reference sequence). The CDR3 spans 16 residues. CDR3 coding DNA: TGCAGTGCTAGAGGGTATGGACAGGGCTCTAACTATGGCTACACCTTC. This gives the protein CSARGYGQGSNYGYTF.

The CDR3 reads CASSLGDLSTDTQYF. DNA of the CDR3: TGCGCCAGCAGCTTGGGGGATCTTAGCACAGATACGCAGTATTTT. This chain joins TRBV5-1 and TRBJ2-3; D unclear. Per the germline V gene, CDR1 is SGHRS and CDR2 is YFSETQ. V lost 0 bases, J lost 0 bases, and 8 bases lay in between. This CDR3 spans 15 amino acids.

This clonotype showed up just a few times. The chain links TRBV9 to TRBJ2-4; perhaps TRBD2 as D (5 bases). The V end was cut by 7 bases, the J end by 8 bases, with 10 bases between. This CDR3 is built from 11 residues. Germline CDR1 SGDLS, CDR2 YYNGEE. CDR3 DNA: TGTGCCAGCGGACGGGGAGACATTCAGTACTTC. Translating gives CASGRGDIQYF.

The table lists this clonotype with many counts. This chain uses TRBV18 with TRBJ2-6, with 9 bases that match TRBD1. Germline loops: CDR1 KGHSH, CDR2 LQKENI. V lost 1 base and J lost 4; bases outside the gene matches: 5. The CDR3 has 17 amino acids. The CDR3 bases are TGTGCCAGCTCACCACTAACAGGGGGCACAGGGGCCAACGTCCTGACTTTC. It codes for CASSPLTGGTGANVLTF.

The chain carries TRBV6-2 or TRBV6-3 and TRBJ2-3, with D possibly being TRBD1 or TRBD2 (6 bases each). Trimming took 6 bases from V and 4 from J, leaving 14 bases between them. The CDR3 is 14 amino acids. CDR1 MNHEY and CDR2 SVGEGT come from the germline V gene. The CDR3 DNA reads as TGTGCCAGCAGCCCCTCGGGGGCAGCAGATACGCAGTATTTT. It yields the protein CASSPSGAADTQYF.

This clonotype was seen a handful of times. The gene calls are TRBV6-5 and TRBJ2-2; 8 bases are a match to TRBD1. Germline V gene sequence: CDR1 MNHEY, CDR2 SVGAGI. The CDR3 runs 14 residues. The ends lost 2 bases at V and 5 bases at J; junction bases unmatched: 1. In DNA form, the CDR3 reads TGTGCCAGCAGTTACCGGGACAGGACCGGGGAGCTGTTTTTT. The encoded protein is CASSYRDRTGELFF.

V gene TRBV11-2 combines with J gene TRBJ2-3, with 9 bases matching TRBD2. Germline CDR1 SGHAT, CDR2 FQNNGV. The CDR3 consists of 16 residues. V was clipped by 6 bases and J by 5 bases; unmatched bases: 12. The CDR3 bases are TGTGCCAGCAGTCCTTCCGCCGGGACTAGCCGAGATACGCAGTATTTT. Translated: CASSPSAGTSRDTQYF.

This clonotype was seen a handful of times. The genes are TRBV7-2 and TRBJ1-1, with D possibly being TRBD1 (5 bases). The CDR3 runs 15 residues. From germline, CDR1 is SGHTA and CDR2 FQGNSA. V was shortened by 5 bases and J by 3 bases, with 16 bases between the two germline ends. Here the CDR3 DNA reads TGTGCCAGCAGCCAGACCGGGGACGGGTACACTGAAGCTTTCTTT. Protein sequence: CASSQTGDGYTEAFF.

This clonotype was recorded a few times. This chain connects TRBV29-1 to TRBJ2-3; D is tentatively TRBD1 or TRBD2 (6 bases each). The V gene's germline CDR1 is SQVTM and CDR2 ANQGSEA. There are 13 residues in the CDR3. V lost 0 bases and J lost 10, with 14 bases in between. CDR3 DNA: TGCAGCGTTGAAGATCGAACTAGGGGGGCGCAGTATTTT. Translating it yields CSVEDRTRGAQYF.

V gene TRBV7-2 combines with J gene TRBJ1-6; D gene uncertain. The V gene's germline CDR1 is SGHTA and CDR2 FQGNSA. V was shortened by 5 bases and J by 8 bases, with 7 bases between the two germline ends. The CDR3 length is 12 residues. This CDR3 is CASSLSDSPLHF. The CDR3 coding sequence is TGTGCCAGCAGCCTCAGTGATTCACCCCTCCACTTT. Full variable domain (rest looked up from reference TRBV7-2 and TRBJ1-6): GAGVSQSPSNKVTEKGKDVELRCDPISGHTALYWYRQSLGQGLEFLIYFQGNSAPDKSGLPSDRFSAERTGGSVSTLTIQRTQQEDSAVYLCASSLSDSPLHFGNGTRLTVT.